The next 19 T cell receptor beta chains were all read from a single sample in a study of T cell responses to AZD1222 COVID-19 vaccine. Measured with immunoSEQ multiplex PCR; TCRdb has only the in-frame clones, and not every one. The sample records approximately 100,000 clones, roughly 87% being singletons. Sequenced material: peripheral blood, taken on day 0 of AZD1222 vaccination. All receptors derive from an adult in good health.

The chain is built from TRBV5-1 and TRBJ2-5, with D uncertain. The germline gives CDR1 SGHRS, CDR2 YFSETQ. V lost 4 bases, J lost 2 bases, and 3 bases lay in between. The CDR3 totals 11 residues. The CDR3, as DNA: TGCGCCAGCAGCCGTCAAGAGACCCAGTACTTC. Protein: CASSRQETQYF.

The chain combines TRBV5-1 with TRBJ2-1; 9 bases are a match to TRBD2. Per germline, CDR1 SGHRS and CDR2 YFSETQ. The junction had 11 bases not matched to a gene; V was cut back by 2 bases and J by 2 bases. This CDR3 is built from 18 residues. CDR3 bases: TGCGCCAGCAGCTTTAGCGGGAGTAATCCCCAAACCTACAATGAGCAGTTCTTC. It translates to CASSFSGSNPQTYNEQFF.

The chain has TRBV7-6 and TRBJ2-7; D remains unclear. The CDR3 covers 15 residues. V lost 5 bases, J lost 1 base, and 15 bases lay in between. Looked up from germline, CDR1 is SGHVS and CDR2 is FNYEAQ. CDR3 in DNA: TGTGCCAGCAGCCTCAACTCAGGCCTATCCTACGAGCAGTACTTC. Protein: CASSLNSGLSYEQYF. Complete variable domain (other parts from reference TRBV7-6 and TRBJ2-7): GAGVSQSPRYKVTKRGQDVALRCDPISGHVSLYWYRQALGQGPEFLTYFNYEAQQDKSGLPNDRFSAERPEGSISTLTIQRTEQRDSAMYRCASSLNSGLSYEQYFGPGTRLTVT.

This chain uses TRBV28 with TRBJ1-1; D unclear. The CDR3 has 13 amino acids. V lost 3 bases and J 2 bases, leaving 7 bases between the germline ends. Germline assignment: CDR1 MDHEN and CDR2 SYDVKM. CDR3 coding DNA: TGTGCCAGCAGTTTTACGGCAAACACTGAAGCTTTCTTT. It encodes CASSFTANTEAFF.

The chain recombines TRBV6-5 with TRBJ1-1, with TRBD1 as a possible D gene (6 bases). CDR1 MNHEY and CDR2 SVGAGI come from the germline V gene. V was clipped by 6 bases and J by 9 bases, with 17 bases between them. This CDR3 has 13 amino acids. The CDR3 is CASREGGARKAFF. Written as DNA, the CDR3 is TGTGCCAGCAGAGAGGGGGGGGCTAGGAAAGCTTTCTTT.

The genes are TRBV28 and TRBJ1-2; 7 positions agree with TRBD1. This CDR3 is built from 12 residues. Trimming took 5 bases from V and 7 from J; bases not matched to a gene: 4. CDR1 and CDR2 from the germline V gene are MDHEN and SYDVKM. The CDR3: CASSTTGFGYTF. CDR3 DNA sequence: TGTGCCAGCAGTACGACAGGGTTTGGCTACACCTTC.

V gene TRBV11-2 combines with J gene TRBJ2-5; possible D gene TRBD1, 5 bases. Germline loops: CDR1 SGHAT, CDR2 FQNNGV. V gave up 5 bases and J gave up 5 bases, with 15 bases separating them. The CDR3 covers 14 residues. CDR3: CASSPRVGAETQYF. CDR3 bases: TGTGCCAGCAGCCCCCGGGTTGGGGCCGAGACCCAGTACTTC.

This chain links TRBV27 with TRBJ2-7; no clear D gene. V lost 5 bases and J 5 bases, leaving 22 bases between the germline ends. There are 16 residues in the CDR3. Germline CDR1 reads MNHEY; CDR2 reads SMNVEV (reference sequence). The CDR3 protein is CASSAKGVGPLDEQYF. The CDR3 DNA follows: TGTGCCAGCAGTGCAAAGGGTGTAGGCCCCCTTGACGAGCAGTACTTC.

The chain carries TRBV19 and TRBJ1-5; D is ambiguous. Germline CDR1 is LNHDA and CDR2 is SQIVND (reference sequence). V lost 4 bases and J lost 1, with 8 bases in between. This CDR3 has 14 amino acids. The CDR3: CASSTFRSNQPQHF. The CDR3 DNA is TGTGCCAGTAGTACCTTTCGGAGCAATCAGCCCCAGCATTTT.

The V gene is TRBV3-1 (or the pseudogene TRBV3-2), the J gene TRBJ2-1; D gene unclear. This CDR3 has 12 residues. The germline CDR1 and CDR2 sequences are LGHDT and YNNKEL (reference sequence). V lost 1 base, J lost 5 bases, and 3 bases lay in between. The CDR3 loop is CASSQGHNEQFF. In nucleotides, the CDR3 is TGTGCCAGCAGCCAAGGTCACAATGAGCAGTTCTTC.

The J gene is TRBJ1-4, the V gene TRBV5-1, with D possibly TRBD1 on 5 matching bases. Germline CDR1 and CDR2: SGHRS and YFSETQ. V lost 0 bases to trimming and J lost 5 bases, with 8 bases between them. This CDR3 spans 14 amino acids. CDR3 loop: CASSLGGSNEKLFF. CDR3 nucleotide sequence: TGCGCCAGCAGCTTGGGGGGCTCCAATGAAAAACTGTTTTTT.

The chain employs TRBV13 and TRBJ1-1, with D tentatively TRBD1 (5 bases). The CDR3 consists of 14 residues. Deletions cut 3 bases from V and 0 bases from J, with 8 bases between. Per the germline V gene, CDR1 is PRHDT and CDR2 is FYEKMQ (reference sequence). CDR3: CASSLRGMNTEAFF. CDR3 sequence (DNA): TGTGCCAGCAGCTTGCGGGGCATGAACACTGAAGCTTTCTTT.

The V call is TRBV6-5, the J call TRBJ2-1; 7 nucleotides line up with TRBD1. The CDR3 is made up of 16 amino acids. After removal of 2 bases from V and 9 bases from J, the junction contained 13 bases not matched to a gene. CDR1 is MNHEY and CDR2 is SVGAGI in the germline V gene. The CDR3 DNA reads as TGTGCCAGCAGTTACCCCAGGACAGGTCTCCCTAGTGAGCAGTTCTTC. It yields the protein CASSYPRTGLPSEQFF.

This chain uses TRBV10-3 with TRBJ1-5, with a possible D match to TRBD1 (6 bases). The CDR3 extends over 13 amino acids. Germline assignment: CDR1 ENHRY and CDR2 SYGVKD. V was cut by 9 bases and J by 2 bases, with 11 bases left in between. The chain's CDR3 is CAIGQYGNQPQHF. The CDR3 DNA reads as TGTGCCATAGGACAGTACGGCAATCAGCCCCAGCATTTT.

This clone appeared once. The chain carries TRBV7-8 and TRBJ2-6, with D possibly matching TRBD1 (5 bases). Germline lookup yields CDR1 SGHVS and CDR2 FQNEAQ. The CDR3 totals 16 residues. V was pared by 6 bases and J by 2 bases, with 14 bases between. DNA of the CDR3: TGTGCCAGCAGTTTCCATCAGGGTGCTGGGGCCAACGTCCTGACTTTC. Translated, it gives CASSFHQGAGANVLTF.

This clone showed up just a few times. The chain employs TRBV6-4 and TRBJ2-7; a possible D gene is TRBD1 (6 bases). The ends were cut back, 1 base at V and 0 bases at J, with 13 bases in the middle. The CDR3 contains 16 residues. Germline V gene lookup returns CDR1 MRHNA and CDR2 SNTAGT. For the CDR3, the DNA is TGTGCCAGCAGTGACTGCCTACAGGGTAGCTCCTACGAGCAGTACTTC. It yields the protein CASSDCLQGSSYEQYF.

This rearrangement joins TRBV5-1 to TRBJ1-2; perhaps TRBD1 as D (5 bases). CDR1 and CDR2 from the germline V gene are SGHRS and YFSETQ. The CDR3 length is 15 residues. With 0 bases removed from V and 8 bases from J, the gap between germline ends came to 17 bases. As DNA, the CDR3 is TGCGCCAGCAGCTTGGCCGGGACCCCTCCGTCCGGCTACACCTTC. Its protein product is CASSLAGTPPSGYTF.

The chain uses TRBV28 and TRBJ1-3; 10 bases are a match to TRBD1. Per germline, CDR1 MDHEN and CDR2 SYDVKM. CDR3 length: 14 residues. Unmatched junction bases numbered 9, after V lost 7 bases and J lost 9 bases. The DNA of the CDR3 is TGTGCCAGCACAAGACAGGGGGCCTTGGCCACCATATATTTT. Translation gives CASTRQGALATIYF.

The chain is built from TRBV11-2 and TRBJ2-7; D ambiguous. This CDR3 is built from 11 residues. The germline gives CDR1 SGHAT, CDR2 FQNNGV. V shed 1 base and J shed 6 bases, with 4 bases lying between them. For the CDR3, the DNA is TGTGCCAGCAGCTTAGTGTTCGAGCAGTACTTC. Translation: CASSLVFEQYF.